This TCR beta chain was sequenced for a study of tumor-infiltrating lymphocytes in primary liver carcinoma. Overall study: Samples had roughly 3.65 to 8 million productive TCRbeta reads, comparable between tissue types.

Comment on this clonotype: The antigen is undetermined.

Study findings and constraints: Tumor region pairs showed greater overlap than either tumor-adjacent or tumor-blood pairs did. CD4+ and CD8+ repertoires could not be compared in these unsorted bulk samples. Tumors had a top-250-clone fraction that was significantly higher than blood (p = 0.039).

Germline DNA was also extracted, with blood RNA taken from unsorted whole blood. cDNA specific to TCR beta was made from about 0.45 ug of total RNA, with a constant-region primer employed for priming. What produced the TCR beta libraries was three nested multiplex PCR rounds using slightly modified ARM-PCR. Use of TRBV1-TRBV30 forward primers with a C-beta reverse primer characterized the first two PCR rounds, which lasted about 11 cycles each. A single record per CDR3 protein comes from TCRdb applying MiXCR to the multiplex PCR reads. The data contain approximately 300,000 distinct CDR3 sequences, less than 75% of them singletons. CDR3 length: 16 residues. Germline lookup yields CDR1 SGHTA and CDR2 FQGTGA.

The chain recombines TRBV7-3 with TRBJ1-5; TRBD1 might be the D (5 bases). The sequence was obtained from a man aged 40-55 years with primary liver carcinoma and hepatitis B virus infection. The material sequenced was peripheral blood. CDR3 sequence reads: CTLKMAFNRSNQPQHF. CDR3 nucleotide sequence: TGTACCCTTAAAATGGCCTTTAACAGGAGCAATCAGCCCCAGCATTTT.